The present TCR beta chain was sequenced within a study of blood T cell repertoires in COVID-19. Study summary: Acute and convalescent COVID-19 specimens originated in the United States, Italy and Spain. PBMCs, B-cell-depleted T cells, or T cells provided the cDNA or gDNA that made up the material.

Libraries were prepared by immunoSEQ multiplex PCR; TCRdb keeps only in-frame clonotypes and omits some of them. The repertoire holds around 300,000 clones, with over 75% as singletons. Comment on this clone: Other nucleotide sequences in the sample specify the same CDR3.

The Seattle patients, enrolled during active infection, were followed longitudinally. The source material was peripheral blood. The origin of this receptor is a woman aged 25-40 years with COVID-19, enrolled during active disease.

The CDR3 DNA is TGTGCCACCAGTGATGGGAGCTCCTACGAGCAGTACTTC. Its translation: CATSDGSSYEQYF. The V gene is TRBV24-1, the J gene TRBJ2-7; D is possibly TRBD2 (5 bases). The CDR3 length is 13 residues. Trimming removed 3 bases at V and 0 bases at J, with 5 bases between. Germline CDR1 and CDR2: KGHDR and SFDVKD.